One T cell receptor (beta chain) is described in this entry. Its antigen remains unidentified. The sample belongs to a study of OX40 agonist ivuxolimab in advanced cancers. The CDR3 extends over 14 amino acids. Trimming took off 6 bases at V and 0 bases at J, with 12 bases between the two ends. CDR1 MNHNY and CDR2 SVGAGI come from the germline V gene (reference sequence). Overall study results and limits: In general, CD8+ T cells held more expanded clones than CD4+ did, on average. Some nonresponders additionally presented with little normalized T-cell clonal expansion. In the expanded peripheral T cells, antigen specificity was never determined.

Assay used: immunoSEQ multiplex PCR; TCRdb lists only in-frame clones, some missing. This sample has just under 100,000 clones, with roughly 94% found just once. The rearrangement uses TRBV6-6 and TRBJ2-7; D is perhaps TRBD1 (6 bases). Here the sequenced sample was CD4+ or CD8+ T cells sorted from blood, taken in a trial of the OX40 agonist ivuxolimab. The TCR comes from an adult with an advanced solid tumor such as melanoma, head and neck, liver or kidney cancer. DNA for the CDR3: TGTGCCAGCAGGGGGGCTAGGAGCTCCTACGAGCAGTACTTC. Its protein is CASRGARSSYEQYF.